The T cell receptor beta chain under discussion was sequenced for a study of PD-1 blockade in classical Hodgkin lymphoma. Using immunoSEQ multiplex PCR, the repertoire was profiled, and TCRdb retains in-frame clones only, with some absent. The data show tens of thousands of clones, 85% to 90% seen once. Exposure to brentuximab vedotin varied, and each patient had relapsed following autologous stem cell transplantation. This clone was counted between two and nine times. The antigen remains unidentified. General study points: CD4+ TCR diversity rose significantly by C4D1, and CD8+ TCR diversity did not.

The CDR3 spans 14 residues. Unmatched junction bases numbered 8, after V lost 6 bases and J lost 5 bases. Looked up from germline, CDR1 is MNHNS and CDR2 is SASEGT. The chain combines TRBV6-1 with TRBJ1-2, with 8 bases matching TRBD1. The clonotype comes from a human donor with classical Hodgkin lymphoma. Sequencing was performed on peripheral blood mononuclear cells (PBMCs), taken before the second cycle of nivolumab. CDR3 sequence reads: CASSPGQDQYGYTF. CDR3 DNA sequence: TGTGCCAGCAGCCCGGGACAGGACCAATATGGCTACACCTTC.